The TCR beta chain described here comes from a study of blood T cells in healthy people across ages. Study observations and caveats: Estimates based on one million T cells were treated as lower bounds.

V was cut by 6 bases and J by 1 base, with 16 bases left in between. Germline assignment: CDR1 MDHEN and CDR2 SYDVKM. CDR3 length equals 16 residues. Combining a sample-barcoded 5' primer with a J-beta primer mix, a second PCR ran for 7 to 11 cycles. TCRdb passed the 5' RACE reads through MiXCR, listing each CDR3 protein once. This sample has about 640,000 distinct CDR3 sequences, with 58% found just once. In regard to this clonotype: As yet, its antigen is unknown.

Sequencing was carried out using blood. V usage is TRBV28 and J usage is TRBJ2-4, with a possible D match to TRBD2 (6 bases). This receptor was obtained from a man in his fifties or sixties in good health. DNA of the CDR3: TGTGCCAGCAGCCCCCGGGAGTGGGGGGCCAAAAACATTCAGTACTTC. Encoded protein: CASSPREWGAKNIQYF.